This T cell receptor (beta chain) emerged from a study of cytomegalovirus exposure and HLA in healthy donors. Study information: In a later analysis, the roughly 120 validation repertoires were reported to have used the same platform as the 600 to 800 first-cohort repertoires.

This clone was counted many times. Its antigen is unknown. Sequencing was performed with immunoSEQ multiplex PCR; in TCRdb, only in-frame clones are kept and a portion is missing. The sample has 150,000 to 180,000 clones, 86% seen once. Regarding the study as a whole: Cytomegalovirus association was assigned to about 150 TCR beta chains.

The CDR3 totals 15 residues. Between the trimmed V and J ends, which lost 3 bases and 0 bases, there was a span of 10 bases. The donors were in the approximately 110-subject validation cohort; that cohort was separate from the approximately 700-subject first cohort. The clonotype originates from a human donor in good health. This chain uses TRBV5-3 with TRBJ1-5; D is perhaps TRBD1 (6 bases). TRBV5-3 is filed as an ORF, its function uncertain. Sequenced material: PBMCs. This CDR3 is CARSYDRNSNQPQHF. The CDR3, as DNA: TGTGCCAGAAGCTACGACAGGAATAGCAATCAGCCCCAGCATTTT.